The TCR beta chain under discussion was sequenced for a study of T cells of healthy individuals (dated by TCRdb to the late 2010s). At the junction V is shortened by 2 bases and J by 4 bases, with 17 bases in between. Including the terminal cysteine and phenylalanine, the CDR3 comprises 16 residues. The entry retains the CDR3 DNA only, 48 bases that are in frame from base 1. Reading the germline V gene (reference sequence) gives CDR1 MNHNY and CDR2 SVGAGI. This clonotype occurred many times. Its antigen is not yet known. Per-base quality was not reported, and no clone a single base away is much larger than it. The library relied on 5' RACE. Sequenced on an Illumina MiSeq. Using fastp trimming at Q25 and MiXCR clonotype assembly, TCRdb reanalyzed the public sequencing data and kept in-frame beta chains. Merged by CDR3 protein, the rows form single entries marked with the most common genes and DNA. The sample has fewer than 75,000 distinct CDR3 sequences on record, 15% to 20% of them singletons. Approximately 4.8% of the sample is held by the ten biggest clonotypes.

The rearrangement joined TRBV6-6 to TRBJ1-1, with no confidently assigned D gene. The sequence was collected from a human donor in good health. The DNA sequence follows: TGTGCCAGCAGTTACGGACCCGATTCCGAGAGCACTGAAGCTTTCTTT. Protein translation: CASSYGPDSESTEAFF.